The clone carrying this T cell receptor (beta chain) was seen just once. One end of the junction varies from germline; a read error may be responsible. These data belong to a study of blood T cell repertoires in COVID-19. Libraries were prepared by immunoSEQ multiplex PCR; TCRdb keeps only in-frame clonotypes and omits some of them. The sample records under 150,000 clones, 80% being singletons. This CDR3 spans 13 amino acids. In germline, CDR1 is SGHDT, CDR2 YYEEEE. The specimen sequenced was peripheral blood. The sequence derives from a woman in her forties or fifties with acute or convalescent COVID-19. The chain recombines TRBV5-6 with TRBJ1-1; D call uncertain. The CDR3 sequence: CASRLGARREAFF. The CDR3 DNA sequence: TGTGCCAGCAGGTTGGGCGCCAGGCGCGAAGCTTTCTTT.